One sample yielded the 13 T cell receptor beta chains listed below, sequenced in a study of blood T cell repertoires in COVID-19. The data were produced by immunoSEQ multiplex PCR, yet TCRdb's version contains in-frame clones alone and is incomplete. The repertoire holds over 400,000 clones, with 75% to 90% as singletons. Sequenced: peripheral blood. The receptors stem from a human donor in a cohort sampled during active COVID-19.

The chain carries TRBV11-3 and TRBJ1-2, with 8 bases matching TRBD1. Germline V CDR1 and CDR2: SGHNT, YENEEA. V gave up 2 bases and J gave up 4 bases; unmatched junction bases: 9. The CDR3 has 16 residues. Written as DNA, the CDR3 is TGTGCCAGCAGCTTATCTCGCCGGCAGGGGGCCTATGGCTACACCTTC. Its protein is CASSLSRRQGAYGYTF.

V is TRBV11-2 and J is TRBJ2-7; D may be TRBD1 (5 bases). Trimming shortened V by 5 bases and J by 2 bases, and 19 bases separated the two germline ends. The CDR3 consists of 16 residues. From germline, CDR1 is SGHAT and CDR2 FQNNGV. CDR3 coding DNA: TGTGCCAGCAGCAAACTACGACAGCGAACCACCTACGAGCAGTACTTC. Translated: CASSKLRQRTTYEQYF.

The genes are TRBV6-5 and TRBJ2-7, with D possibly TRBD2 on 6 matching bases. From germline, CDR1 is MNHEY and CDR2 SVGAGI. Trimming shortened V by 5 bases and J by 6 bases, and 14 bases separated the two germline ends. The CDR3 has 13 amino acids. CDR3 sequence: CASSIAGRTEQYF. DNA of the CDR3: TGTGCCAGCAGTATTGCGGGGCGGACCGAGCAGTACTTC.

The gene calls are TRBV6-6 and TRBJ1-2; maybe TRBD1 (5 bases). Germline V CDR1 and CDR2: MNHNY, SVGAGI (reference sequence). The CDR3 extends over 14 amino acids. The V and J ends lost 7 bases and 5 bases respectively, with 17 bases between them. The CDR3 region has the DNA TGTGCCAGCACTCCCGGGGGATCCTCTTATGGCTACACCTTC. This codes for CASTPGGSSYGYTF.

This chain uses TRBV18 with TRBJ1-1, with a weak D call TRBD1 (6 bases). The CDR3 is 15 amino acids. In germline, CDR1 is KGHSH, CDR2 LQKENI. Trimming took 3 bases from V and 3 from J, leaving 14 bases between them. The DNA for the CDR3 is TGTGCCAGCTCACCCCGAGGGGGGGCGGACACTGAAGCTTTCTTT. Residues: CASSPRGGADTEAFF.

The chain is built from TRBV28 and TRBJ2-7; 10 bases match TRBD2. Germline values: CDR1 MDHEN, CDR2 SYDVKM. The CDR3 is made up of 17 amino acids. V was pared by 3 bases and J by 3 bases, with 11 bases of the junction left unmatched. The chain's CDR3 is CASSLRGGLAGDYEQYF. The CDR3 bases are TGTGCCAGCAGTTTGAGGGGTGGGCTAGCGGGAGACTACGAGCAGTACTTC.

The chain links TRBV3-1 (or the pseudogene TRBV3-2) to TRBJ2-1; possibly TRBD1 for D (6 bases). CDR3 length equals 16 residues. Germline CDR1 LGHDT, CDR2 YNNKEL (reference sequence). The V end was cut by 4 bases, the J end by 2 bases, with 15 bases between. This chain's CDR3 is CASSPGNQGPYNEQFF. The CDR3 DNA sequence: TGTGCCAGCAGCCCGGGAAACCAGGGGCCCTACAATGAGCAGTTCTTC.

With respect to this clone: One end of the junction is discordant with germline, which a read error may explain. This chain connects TRBV6-5 to TRBJ1-2; D unclear. The length of the CDR3 is 15 residues. Germline CDR1 MNHEY, CDR2 SVGAGI. CDR3: CAGRGVELPTYGYTF. As DNA, the CDR3 is TGTGCCGGCAGAGGAGTCGAATTACCCACCTATGGCTACACCTTC.

This clone appeared many times. V usage is TRBV28 and J usage is TRBJ2-5; TRBD1 agrees at 9 bases. The CDR3 has 14 residues. With V trimmed by 6 bases and J by 1 base, 3 bases remained unmatched. CDR1 and CDR2 (germline): MDHEN, SYDVKM. CDR3 region: CASSKDRGQETQYF. CDR3 nucleotide sequence: TGTGCCAGCAGCAAGGACAGGGGCCAAGAGACCCAGTACTTC.

This chain's CDR3 is CASSYFGGNKQFF. CDR3 DNA sequence: TGTGCCAGCAGTTACTTCGGGGGAAACAAGCAGTTCTTC. The V gene is TRBV6-5, the J gene TRBJ2-1; the D gene is possibly TRBD2 (6 bases). The CDR3 has 13 amino acids. Germline V gives CDR1 MNHEY, CDR2 SVGAGI. Deletions cut 1 base from V and 11 bases from J, with 12 bases between.

The gene calls are TRBV6-5 and TRBJ2-3, with D hard to call. V lost 0 bases and J lost 2, with 12 bases in between. The CDR3 is 16 residues long. Germline CDR1 reads MNHEY; CDR2 reads SVGAGI. This chain's CDR3 is CASSYSPGSDTDTQYF. The CDR3 DNA reads as TGTGCCAGCAGTTACTCGCCCGGGTCTGACACAGATACGCAGTATTTT.

The chain joins TRBV19 to TRBJ1-5, with a weak D call TRBD1 (5 bases). The CDR3 totals 15 residues. Trimming removed 7 bases from V and 4 bases from J, with 17 bases in between. CDR1 LNHDA and CDR2 SQIVND come from the germline V gene (reference sequence). The CDR3 sequence: CASTRGGTNNQPQHF. CDR3 in DNA: TGTGCCAGTACCCGAGGAGGGACCAATAATCAGCCCCAGCATTTT.

The chain employs TRBV24-1 and TRBJ1-1; D may be TRBD1 (6 bases). Trimming shortened V by 3 bases and J by 8 bases, and 12 bases separated the two germline ends. Germline CDR1 KGHDR, CDR2 SFDVKD. The CDR3 has 13 residues. CDR3 in amino acids: CATSDTRQEEAFF. In nucleotides, the CDR3 is TGTGCCACCAGTGATACTCGACAGGAAGAAGCTTTCTTT.